This TCR beta chain was captured by sequencing in a study of T cell repertoires in cytomegalovirus infection (dated by TCRdb to about 2019). Some background on the complete study: The HLA type of each donor mattered for the analysis, because public TCR beta signatures pointed to carriage of CMV infection along with the matching HLA type. What the research found in general, with its limitations: Cumulative frequency of public TCR beta family members discriminated carriers of CMV infection plus the relevant HLA type in this cohort and an independent roughly 350-donor cohort. In the ex vivo response, HLA-C-restricted CMV-specific TCR beta clonotypes were dominant, and in two of eight donors the single most frequent clonotype came from this HLA-C-restricted group.

Ten or more counts support this clonotype. Its recognized antigen is unknown. No per-base quality is available; no much larger clone lies one base away. The CDR3 holds 12 amino acids from the cysteine to the phenylalanine. CDR3 DNA only is kept here, 36 bases in frame from base 1. Trimming removed 1 base from V and 11 bases from J, leaving 11 bases between the germline ends. Via the germline V gene (reference sequence), CDR1 is SEHNR and CDR2 FQNEAQ. The run used an Illumina HiSeq 1500. TCRdb itself trimmed the public reads at Q25 with fastp, ran MiXCR and retained productive beta chains. Here each entry gathers all rows of one CDR3 protein and keeps the most common genes and DNA. This sample holds more than 400,000 distinct CDR3 sequences; less than 30% were observed only once. The top ten clonotypes cover under 15% of the sample.

The source is a human donor in good health (CMV status not recorded). Some clones in this sample may be carry-over from other donors' samples. Material for sequencing was PBMCs. The receptor chain draws on TRBV7-9 and TRBJ1-1, with no D gene named confidently. CDR3 loop: CASSLEWNRAFF. The DNA sequence is as follows: TGTGCCAGCAGCTTAGAATGGAATAGGGCTTTCTTT.